A single sample is the source of the 5 T cell receptor beta chains below, sequenced in a study of blood T cell repertoires in COVID-19. The assay was immunoSEQ multiplex PCR, and TCRdb's table has in-frame clones only and misses some. In the table there are around 250,000 clones, about 88% of which are singletons. The sequencing sample was made of PBMCs or T cells enriched from blood (not recorded which). Source of these receptors: a man under 40 with acute COVID-19.

This clone came up once. The genes are TRBV4-1 and TRBJ2-7; D uncertain. Germline loops: CDR1 MGHRA, CDR2 YSYEKL. There are 15 residues in the CDR3. Trimming removed 1 base from V and 3 bases from J, with 13 bases in between. The CDR3 region has the DNA TGCGCCAGCAGCCAAGTGTGGCCCTCCCACTACGAGCAGTACGTC. Translating gives CASSQVWPSHYEQYV.

CDR3 region: CASRQGYNEQFF. The CDR3 nucleotides are TGTGCCAGTAGACAGGGGTACAATGAGCAGTTCTTC. The rearrangement joins TRBV19 to TRBJ2-1, with 7 bases identical to TRBD1. The CDR3 sequence is 12 residues long. CDR1 is LNHDA and CDR2 is SQIVND in the germline V gene (reference sequence). Unmatched junction bases numbered 0, after V lost 6 bases and J lost 4 bases.

The genes are TRBV24-1 and TRBJ2-1; 7 nucleotides align to TRBD2. The CDR3 runs 13 residues. The J segment lost 7 bases and the V segment lost 7 bases, leaving 6 bases of the junction unmatched. The V gene's germline CDR1 is KGHDR and CDR2 SFDVKD. In nucleotides, the CDR3 is TGTGCCACCAGCGGACGTAGCGGGAATGAGCAGTTCTTC. This translates into CATSGRSGNEQFF.

This sequence joins TRBV30 and TRBJ2-1; D might be TRBD2 (5 bases). V was shortened by 2 bases and J by 0 bases, with 17 bases between the two germline ends. CDR1 and CDR2 from the germline V gene are GTSNPN and SVGIG (reference sequence). The CDR3 extends over 17 amino acids. Written as DNA, the CDR3 is TGTGCCTGGAGTAGTCAATTTGGAGGAAGCTCCTACAATGAGCAGTTCTTC. Protein sequence: CAWSSQFGGSSYNEQFF.

The chain recombines TRBV3-1 (or the pseudogene TRBV3-2) with TRBJ1-3, with a possible D match to TRBD1 (5 bases). The CDR3 totals 16 residues. CDR1 and CDR2 (germline): LGHDT, YNNKEL (reference sequence). V shed 4 bases and J shed 1 base, with 14 bases lying between them. In DNA form, the CDR3 reads TGTGCCAGCAGCCCTTCTCCGGGGACTTCTGGAAACACCATATATTTT. Its translation: CASSPSPGTSGNTIYF.